What follows are 28 T cell receptor beta chains derived from one specimen sequenced in a study of Ad26.COV2.S vaccination and SARS-CoV-2 variants. Some clones are missing from TCRdb's copy, which holds only in-frame ones; the method was immunoSEQ multiplex PCR. The sample includes just under 250,000 clones, over 75% of them seen just once. The treatment was: around 19 received Ad26.COV2.S at low or high dose, single or two shots; roughly five received placebo; per-sample allocation not given. Samples analyzed were those drawn on day 63 after the first vaccine or placebo injection. The specimen was peripheral blood, collected in a trial of Ad26.COV2.S vaccine versus placebo. The receptors were sampled from a person aged 18 to 65 who received the Ad26.COV2.S COVID-19 vaccine or a placebo.

The chain has TRBV7-8 and TRBJ1-1; D perhaps matches TRBD1 (5 bases). There are 14 residues in the CDR3. Germline loops: CDR1 SGHVS, CDR2 FQNEAQ. V was clipped by 5 bases and J by 5 bases, with 15 bases between them. The CDR3 region has the DNA TGTGCCAGCAGCCCAAATCCGGGACGGACTGAAGCTTTCTTT. Encoded protein: CASSPNPGRTEAFF.

The chain's CDR3 is CASSEPGQTQETQYF. The CDR3 DNA is TGTGCCAGCAGTGAACCCGGACAGACCCAAGAGACCCAGTACTTC. The V gene is TRBV25-1, the J gene TRBJ2-5; D may be TRBD1 (6 bases). CDR3 size: 15 residues. The V end was cut by 2 bases, the J end by 1 base, with 11 bases between. The germline gives CDR1 MGHDK, CDR2 SYGVNS.

V usage is TRBV4-1 and J usage is TRBJ2-7, with 10 bases matching TRBD2. The CDR3 loop spans 15 amino acids. With 3 bases clipped from V and 3 bases from J, the junction kept 5 bases outside the gene matches. CDR1 is MGHRA, CDR2 YSYEKL, per germline. The CDR3 DNA sequence: TGCGCCAGCAGCCAGGCTAGCGGGGGAAACTACGAGCAGTACTTC. Translating gives CASSQASGGNYEQYF.

V usage is TRBV10-3 and J usage is TRBJ2-7; TRBD1 agrees at 7 bases. The CDR3 loop spans 14 amino acids. The germline V gene has CDR1 ENHRY and CDR2 SYGVKD. Trimming removed 7 bases from V and 0 bases from J; junction bases left unmatched: 6. For the CDR3, the DNA is TGTGCCATCAAAGGGGGCAGTCCCTCCTACGAGCAGTACTTC. This gives the protein CAIKGGSPSYEQYF.

The rearrangement links TRBV7-2 to TRBJ1-6, with D perhaps TRBD1 (6 bases). The CDR3 sequence is 15 residues long. V was cut by 5 bases and J by 7 bases, with 15 bases left in between. Germline V CDR1 and CDR2: SGHTA, FQGNSA. CDR3 protein: CASSPARTENSPLHF. The CDR3 nucleotides are TGTGCCAGCAGCCCCGCCCGGACAGAAAATTCACCCCTCCACTTT.

The chain carries TRBV5-4 and TRBJ2-2; a weak D match, TRBD1 (5 bases). V was shortened by 3 bases and J by 0 bases, with 12 bases between the two germline ends. The CDR3 totals 16 residues. The germline V gene encodes CDR1 SGHNT and CDR2 YYREEE (reference sequence). The CDR3 bases are TGTGCCAGCAGCTCCAGGGCCCTCACGAACACCGGGGAGCTGTTTTTT. It codes for CASSSRALTNTGELFF. Looking up the rest from reference TRBV5-4 and TRBJ2-2 gives the full variable domain: ETGVTQSPTHLIKTRGQQVTLRCSSQSGHNTVSWYQQALGQGPQFIFQYYREEENGRGNFPPRFSGLQFPNYSSELNVNALELDDSALYLCASSSRALTNTGELFFGEGSRLTVL.

CDR3 nucleotide sequence: TGCGCCAGCAGGGAACACCACACAGATACGCAGTATTTT. Amino acids: CASREHHTDTQYF. The chain combines TRBV5-1 with TRBJ2-3; D gene uncertain. The ends were cut back, 5 bases at V and 2 bases at J, with 9 bases in the middle. Germline CDR1 is SGHRS and CDR2 is YFSETQ. The CDR3 has 13 residues.

This sequence joins TRBV11-1 and TRBJ2-7; D might be TRBD1 (6 bases). Germline lookup yields CDR1 SGHAT and CDR2 FQDESV (reference sequence). The CDR3 consists of 16 residues. The V gene lost 2 bases and the J gene lost 0 bases, with 14 bases spanning the gap. This CDR3 reads CASSLRGAGVSYEQYF. CDR3 sequence (DNA): TGTGCCAGCAGCTTACGGGGTGCAGGGGTCTCCTACGAGCAGTACTTC.

The V call is TRBV18, the J call TRBJ2-7; D gene ambiguous. This CDR3 is built from 13 residues. Germline CDR1 and CDR2: KGHSH and LQKENI. The V end was cut by 3 bases, the J end by 1 base, with 7 bases between. The CDR3 region has the DNA TGTGCCAGCTCACCGACGGATTCCTACGAGCAGTACTTC. This codes for CASSPTDSYEQYF.

The genes are TRBV19 and TRBJ2-4; TRBD1 is a possible D gene (6 bases). Germline loops: CDR1 LNHDA, CDR2 SQIVND (reference sequence). This CDR3 has 12 amino acids. V shed 7 bases and J shed 10 bases, with 14 bases lying between them. The CDR3 reads CASTTGKGIQYF. The CDR3 coding sequence is TGTGCCAGTACAACAGGGAAGGGGATTCAGTACTTC.

The V gene is TRBV11-3, the J gene TRBJ2-2, with TRBD1 matching over 11 bases. V lost 5 bases to trimming and J lost 5 bases; unmatched junction nucleotides: 7. CDR1 and CDR2 from the germline V gene are SGHNT and YENEEA. The CDR3 extends over 16 amino acids. This chain's CDR3 is CASSPAGTGGTGELFF. CDR3 DNA sequence: TGTGCCAGCAGCCCCGCCGGGACAGGGGGTACCGGGGAGCTGTTTTTT.

This sequence joins TRBV7-2 and TRBJ2-3; the D gene could be TRBD1 or TRBD2 (5 bases each). CDR1 SGHTA and CDR2 FQGNSA come from the germline V gene. The CDR3 contains 16 residues. The V and J ends lost 3 bases and 1 base respectively, with 14 bases between them. Here the CDR3 DNA reads TGTGCCAGCAGCTTTAGAGGGACCGTCCGCACAGATACGCAGTATTTT. This translates into CASSFRGTVRTDTQYF.

The chain carries TRBV5-1 and TRBJ2-1, with TRBD2 matching over 15 bases. Trimming cost V 3 bases and J 9 bases; bases outside gene matches: 7. The CDR3 sequence is 16 residues long. Germline assignment: CDR1 SGHRS and CDR2 YFSETQ. DNA of the CDR3: TGCGCCAGCAGCTACCCAGGACTAGCGGGGGGGCGTGAGCAGTTCTTC. Translation gives CASSYPGLAGGREQFF.

The chain links TRBV21-1 to TRBJ2-1; no DNA check was done on the table's D call, TRBD2. TRBV21-1 is shown as a pseudogene. The CDR3 contains 15 residues. CDR3 residues: CASSKEGLDYNEQFF. The CDR3 DNA sequence: TGTGCCAGCAGCAAAGAGGGACTAGACTACAATGAGCAGTTCTTC.

V usage is TRBV29-1 and J usage is TRBJ1-1; unclear D gene. This CDR3 comprises 12 residues. CDR1 SQVTM and CDR2 ANQGSEA come from the germline V gene. The ends were cut back, 0 bases at V and 11 bases at J, with 13 bases in the middle. The DNA for the CDR3 is TGCAGCGTTGAAGATCCCAAAAATCTGGCTTTCTTT. Encoded protein: CSVEDPKNLAFF. Drawing the rest from reference TRBV29-1 and TRBJ1-1, the complete variable domain is SAVISQKPSRDICQRGTSLTIQCQVDSQVTMMFWYRQQPGQSLTLIATANQGSEATYESGFVIDKFPISRPNLTFSTLTVSNMSPEDSSIYLCSVEDPKNLAFFGQGTRLTVV.

The rearrangement joins TRBV5-1 to TRBJ1-1; D remains unclear. Germline CDR1 reads SGHRS; CDR2 reads YFSETQ. The CDR3 is made up of 15 amino acids. V was shortened by 1 base and J by 3 bases, with 13 bases between the two germline ends. CDR3 nucleotides: TGCGCCAGCAGCTTGAGCGGTGTTTGGGACACTGAAGCTTTCTTT. Its protein product is CASSLSGVWDTEAFF.

The chain employs TRBV5-4 and TRBJ2-7; 9 bases fit TRBD1. This CDR3 region has 15 residues. V shed 4 bases and J 0 bases; nucleotides not matched to a gene: 5. From germline, CDR1 is SGHNT and CDR2 YYREEE (reference sequence). CDR3 loop: CASSAGTGSSYEQYF. CDR3 DNA sequence: TGTGCCAGCAGCGCCGGGACAGGGAGCTCCTACGAGCAGTACTTC.

This clone has only one observation. The chain uses TRBV6-1 and TRBJ1-2; a possible D gene is TRBD1 (6 bases). Germline CDR1 and CDR2: MNHNS and SASEGT. This CDR3 contains 16 residues. V was clipped by 4 bases and J by 6 bases, with 21 bases between them. CDR3 coding DNA: TGTGCCAGCAGTGTTACAGGGAATTTACTTCCCGATGGCTACACCTTC. It yields the protein CASSVTGNLLPDGYTF.

The chain uses TRBV5-1 and TRBJ2-7; 14 nucleotides line up with TRBD2. After removal of 3 bases from V and 5 bases from J, the junction contained 13 bases not matched to a gene. Germline-derived CDR1 and CDR2 are SGHRS and YFSETQ. The CDR3 sequence is 18 residues long. The CDR3 reads CASSWGGTSGSWGHEQYF. In DNA form, the CDR3 reads TGCGCCAGCAGCTGGGGCGGGACTAGCGGGAGTTGGGGCCACGAGCAGTACTTC.

The chain uses TRBV5-4 and TRBJ2-5; the match to TRBD1 covers 9 bases. CDR1 and CDR2 (germline): SGHNT, YYREEE (reference sequence). V shed 4 bases, J shed 4 bases, and the junction held 11 bases outside the gene matches. CDR3 length: 16 amino acids. CDR3 in amino acids: CASSGQATGGGETQYF. The CDR3 DNA is TGTGCCAGCAGCGGCCAGGCGACAGGGGGTGGAGAGACCCAGTACTTC.

The chain employs TRBV4-2 and TRBJ2-7; 11 bases map to TRBD1. Germline loops: CDR1 LGHNA, CDR2 YNFKEQ. The junction had 8 bases not matched to a gene; V was cut back by 4 bases and J by 3 bases. CDR3 length: 16 amino acids. Written as DNA, the CDR3 is TGTGCCAGCAGCCTGCCCGGGACAGGGGGGAACTACGAGCAGTACTTC. As protein: CASSLPGTGGNYEQYF.

V gene TRBV18 combines with J gene TRBJ2-6; TRBD2 is a possible D gene (5 bases). Germline V gene lookup returns CDR1 KGHSH and CDR2 LQKENI. This CDR3 region has 17 residues. Trimming took off 5 bases at V and 0 bases at J, with 14 bases between the two ends. CDR3 nucleotide sequence: TGTGCCAGCTCAACCGCTGGACTCACCTCTGGGGCCAACGTCCTGACTTTC. Encoded protein: CASSTAGLTSGANVLTF.

V is TRBV11-1 and J is TRBJ1-2, with a weak D call TRBD1 (6 bases). The CDR3 runs 13 residues. V was trimmed by 5 bases and J by 6 bases, leaving 13 bases between them. Germline values: CDR1 SGHAT, CDR2 FQDESV (reference sequence). The CDR3 is CASSLVQGHGYTF. DNA for the CDR3: TGTGCCAGCAGCCTCGTCCAGGGGCATGGCTACACCTTC.

This rearrangement joins TRBV10-3 to TRBJ2-5; D is uncertain. CDR1 and CDR2 (germline): ENHRY, SYGVKD. Trimming left V 6 bases short and J 1 base short, with 12 bases between. This CDR3 has 14 amino acids. CDR3 amino acids: CAISTTAGQETQYF. Here the CDR3 DNA reads TGTGCCATCAGCACCACGGCCGGCCAAGAGACCCAGTACTTC.

The chain recombines TRBV27 with TRBJ2-7; D is perhaps TRBD1 (6 bases). Germline CDR1 and CDR2: MNHEY and SMNVEV (reference sequence). This CDR3 spans 14 amino acids. The ends were cut back, 5 bases at V and 0 bases at J, with 11 bases in the middle. This CDR3 reads CASSRSDSSYEQYF. The CDR3 bases are TGTGCCAGCAGTAGGTCGGACAGCTCCTACGAGCAGTACTTC.

In this sample, this clone turned up a few times. The gene calls are TRBV6-1 and TRBJ2-1; no firm D call. The CDR3 spans 13 residues. Trimming took off 2 bases at V and 5 bases at J, with 7 bases between the two ends. Germline lookup yields CDR1 MNHNS and CDR2 SASEGT. CDR3 sequence reads: CASSEWRNNEQFF. The DNA for the CDR3 is TGTGCCAGCAGTGAATGGCGGAACAATGAGCAGTTCTTC.

The genes are TRBV4-3 and TRBJ2-1, with TRBD1 matching 8 bases. CDR1 LGHNA and CDR2 YSLEER come from the germline V gene. V dropped 3 bases and J dropped 6; count of bases not matched to a gene: 7. CDR3 length equals 15 residues. The CDR3 nucleotides read TGCGCCAGCAGCCAGGCCAGGGGGCGGGTCAATGAGCAGTTCTTC. Translation: CASSQARGRVNEQFF.

The gene calls are TRBV4-1 and TRBJ2-3, with 14 nucleotides matching TRBD2. V shed 0 bases, J shed 0 bases, and the junction held 5 bases outside the gene matches. CDR3 length equals 19 residues. CDR1 is MGHRA and CDR2 is YSYEKL in the germline V gene. The CDR3 region has the DNA TGCGCCAGCAGCCAAGATCGACTAGCGGGGGGGCCTAGCACAGATACGCAGTATTTT. This sequence encodes CASSQDRLAGGPSTDTQYF.